This TCR beta chain appears in the sequencing data of a study of technical replicates of blood from a handful of donors. The repertoire was sequenced with immunoSEQ multiplex PCR; TCRdb's copy has only in-frame clones and lacks some. Among more than 65,000 clones listed, about 92% were seen once. This sequence originates from a human donor in good health. Specimen: T cells isolated from PBMCs.

Here the CDR3 DNA reads TGTGCCAGCAGCAAAGACAGGGGTGAAAACGAGCAGTACTTC. It is translated as CASSKDRGENEQYF. The chain recombines TRBV21-1 with TRBJ2-7; the table names TRBD1, a call not compared with the DNA. TRBV21-1 corresponds to a pseudogene. The CDR3 contains 14 residues.